This T cell receptor (beta chain) was found in a study of T cell clonotyping in hematopoietic cell transplantation. Whole-study findings and limits: Recipient TCR diversity dropped after transplant; expanded clonotypes rose from day 30 to 180. Few recipient clonotypes overlapped donors; over 95% were de novo at given depth.

This CDR3 has 12 amino acids. Germline CDR1 is MNHNY and CDR2 is SVGAGI (reference sequence). V shed 7 bases, J shed 6 bases, and the junction held 5 bases outside the gene matches. Libraries were prepared by immunoSEQ multiplex PCR; TCRdb keeps only in-frame clonotypes and omits some of them. The table has 3,000 or so clones, roughly 57% seen once. The sample holds a few counts of this clone. Its matching antigen is unknown. Recipients were bled about 28 days pretransplant and at posttransplant days 30, 100, 180. The sequence was collected from a female patient between 30 and 40 years old who had an allogeneic stem cell transplant, so T cells may come from the graft donor. Some clones in this sample may be carry-over from other donors' samples. The specimen was peripheral blood mononuclear cells, collected 30 days after allogeneic stem cell transplant. V gene TRBV6-6 combines with J gene TRBJ1-2; 7 nucleotides line up with TRBD1. CDR3 coding DNA: TGTGCCAGCACCGACAGGGCGGATGGCTACACCTTC. Translating it yields CASTDRADGYTF.